The following is a T cell receptor beta chain sequence with its context. This specimen belongs to a study of blood T cell repertoires in COVID-19. As handled by the study authors: It was from reference gene primer amplification that nucleated cell counts were estimated. Clones were sequenced by immunoSEQ multiplex PCR, and TCRdb holds only the in-frame ones, with some missing. The D gene and trimming were derived from the DNA, and the V and J assignments and clone size from that table. The data contain under 300,000 clones, roughly 84% of them seen just once; the ten biggest clones take up just over 6.5%. In germline, CDR1 is SGHNT, CDR2 YYREEE (reference sequence). With 3 bases removed from V and 2 bases from J, the gap between germline ends came to 8 bases. The CDR3 spans 14 residues. Cohort placement rested on clinical history that participants reported themselves.

The chain carries TRBV5-4 and TRBJ1-4, with a weak D call TRBD1 (5 bases). This receptor was taken from a woman aged 50 to 60 who had been exposed to COVID-19. What was sequenced was PBMCs or T cells enriched from blood (not recorded which). The CDR3 region has the DNA TGTGCCAGCAGCTCAGGGCTTACTAATGAAAAACTGTTTTTT. Amino acid sequence: CASSSGLTNEKLFF.